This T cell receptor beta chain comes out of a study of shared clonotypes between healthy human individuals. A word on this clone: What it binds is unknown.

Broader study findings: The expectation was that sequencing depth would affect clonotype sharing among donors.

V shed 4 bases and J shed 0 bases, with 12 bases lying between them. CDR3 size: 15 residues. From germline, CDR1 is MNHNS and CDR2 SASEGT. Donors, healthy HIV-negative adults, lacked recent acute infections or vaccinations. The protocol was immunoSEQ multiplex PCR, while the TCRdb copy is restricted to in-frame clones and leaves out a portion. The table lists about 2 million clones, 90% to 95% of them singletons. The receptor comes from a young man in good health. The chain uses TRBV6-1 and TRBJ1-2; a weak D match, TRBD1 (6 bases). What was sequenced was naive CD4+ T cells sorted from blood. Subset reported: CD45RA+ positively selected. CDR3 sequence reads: CASSARTDTNYGYTF. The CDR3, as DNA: TGTGCCAGCAGTGCCCGGACAGATACTAACTATGGCTACACCTTC.